This TCR beta chain was identified during a study of blood T cell repertoires in COVID-19. Study-level background: T cells, B-cell-depleted T cells, or PBMCs supplied cDNA or gDNA.

CDR3 length: 12 residues. CDR1 and CDR2 from the germline V gene are DFQATT and SNEGSKA (reference sequence). Trimming shortened V by 3 bases and J by 6 bases, and 11 bases separated the two germline ends. Original data processing: Reference gene primers were amplified, and this amplification served to estimate nucleated cell counts. The repertoire was sequenced with immunoSEQ multiplex PCR; TCRdb's copy has only in-frame clones and lacks some. V, J and clone size reflect that table, while D and trimming were determined from the DNA. Counted here are 40,000 to 55,000 clones, 60% to 80% occurring once; the ten biggest clones make up 5.8%.

The gene calls are TRBV20-1 and TRBJ1-1; tentatively, D is TRBD1 (5 bases). Sequencing was performed on PBMCs or T cells enriched from blood (not recorded which). This TCR derives from a woman aged 50 to 60 with acute COVID-19. For the CDR3, the DNA is TGCAGTGCTAGTGTCAGGGCGTCTGAAGCTTTCTTT. As protein: CSASVRASEAFF.